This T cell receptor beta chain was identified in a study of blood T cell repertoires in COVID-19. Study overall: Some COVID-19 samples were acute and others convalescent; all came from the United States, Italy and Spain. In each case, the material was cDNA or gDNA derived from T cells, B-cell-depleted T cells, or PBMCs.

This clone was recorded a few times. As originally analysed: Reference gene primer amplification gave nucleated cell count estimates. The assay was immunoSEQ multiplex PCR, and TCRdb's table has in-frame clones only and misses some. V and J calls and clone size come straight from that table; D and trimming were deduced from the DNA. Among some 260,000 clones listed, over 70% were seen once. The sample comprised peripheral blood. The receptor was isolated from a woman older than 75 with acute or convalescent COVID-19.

The chain's CDR3 is CASSSGYDTGELFF. CDR3 sequence (DNA): TGTGCCAGCTCTTCGGGATACGACACCGGGGAGCTGTTTTTT. This rearrangement joins TRBV18 to TRBJ2-2; a weak D match, TRBD2 (5 bases). CDR3 length: 14 residues. Per the germline V gene, CDR1 is KGHSH and CDR2 is LQKENI. V lost 6 bases and J lost 3, with 11 bases in between.